This T cell receptor beta chain was recovered during a study of T cells in Graves' hyperthyroidism and ophthalmopathy (dated by TCRdb to about 2019). About the full investigation: Peripheral blood was collected at initial diagnosis, before any treatment. TCR V-J signatures able to tell the groups apart were searched for in a discovery cohort of more than 90 patients, of whom approximately 40 had Graves' ophthalmopathy and around 57 had stable Graves' hyperthyroidism. Prospective prediction of ophthalmopathy was tested in an independent validation cohort of 18 to 20 hyperthyroidism patients and 17 patients who later progressed to ophthalmopathy. The 95 to 100 discovery patients were randomly divided into training and test sets at a 7:3 ratio. In addition, the study compared T-cell repertoires in thyroid tissue and in blood from about 6 Graves' hyperthyroidism patients. After blood sampling, hyperthyroidism patients were treated with methimazole at a starting dose of 30 mg daily, and ophthalmopathy patients were treated with high-dose intravenous methylprednisolone. According to the paper, TCR Vbeta CDR3 sequencing was carried out on 135 peripheral blood samples, which came from approximately 43 ophthalmopathy, approximately 72 hyperthyroidism and 17 progressor patients.

What the work shows at the level of the full study, not this receptor alone: No statistical method was used to set the sample size in advance, and investigators knew the group allocation. During validation, the model predicted progression to ophthalmopathy a median of about 6.3 months ahead of onset, with around 65% sensitivity and about 72% specificity. Most expanded thyroid clonotypes (frequency above 0.001) were also detected in blood, a finding suggesting that blood repertoires may reflect thyroid immune responses. A model built on a 13 V-J signature distinguished ophthalmopathy from stable hyperthyroidism, reaching around 90% sensitivity and about 81% specificity in cross-validation and 80%/75% in testing.

There are many counts of this clonotype. It has no known antigen specificity. No quality values exist for individual bases; no much larger clone is one base distant. Hyperthyroidism patients were newly diagnosed, with disease duration under 2 months, and aged 18 to 65 years. Any patient with an uncontrolled infection, another autoimmune disease, pregnancy or lactation was excluded. Diagnoses relied on clinical symptoms, serum thyroxine and TRAb, thyroid ultrasound and orbital computed tomography. For progressor patients, blood was drawn at the first diagnosis of hyperthyroidism, before any ophthalmopathy symptoms had appeared. PBMCs were separated from 10 ml of fresh peripheral blood using Ficoll-Paque density gradient centrifugation. Progressor patients were initially diagnosed with Graves' hyperthyroidism and developed ophthalmopathy during follow-up. Total RNA was extracted using Trizol reagent, and RNA quality was assessed on an Agilent 2100 Bioanalyzer.

The germline V gene provides CDR1 SNHLY and CDR2 FYNNEI. The junction shows trimming of 2 bases on V and 8 bases on J, plus 3 bases between the germline ends. Counted from cysteine to phenylalanine, this CDR3 has 11 amino acids. The sequence is cut down to CDR3 DNA, 33 bases in frame from base 1. Amplification of TCR beta CDR3 regions was carried out from RNA transcripts. The TCR CDR3 was subjected to a first round of RT-PCR using the HTBI primer set and the Qiagen OneStep RT-PCR kit. A second multiplex PCR round built the libraries, followed by size selection and purification. Sequencing of the libraries was done on an Illumina HiSeq2000 using paired-end 100 bp reads. In the paper's pipeline: SOAPnuke was used to process the raw data, throwing out any read that contained adapters or uncalled bases, had a mean Phred below 15, or lacked an exact constant-primer or identifier match. High-quality paired reads were merged using COPE v1.2.5, and each unique nucleotide sequence was defined as a clonotype. MiTCR v1.1 was used to align the clonotypes against IMGT TRBV, TRBD and TRBJ reference segments. Only V-J combinations with frequency above 0.0001, covering roughly 99% of repertoires, were analysed. A TCS score was defined as the ratio of F50 (clonal expansion) to E x V (chaos), with BLOSUM62-based TCRdist applied between CDR3 peptides within each V-J. Welch's t-statistics and random forest reduced fewer than 600 V-J features to about 13, which were used in a naive Bayes classifier (R e1071). Using fastp at Q25 and MiXCR, TCRdb reprocessed the public reads and kept productive beta chains. When rows share a CDR3 protein, they turn into one entry using the most common DNA and genes. The V and J calls, along with clone size, are taken from TCRdb and not from the paper's own processing. The sample contains 600,000 to 850,000 distinct CDR3 sequences, 18% of them found a single time. The ten top clones hold over 15% of the sample.

Sequencing used blood. The receptor comes from a woman aged 45-60 years with Graves' hyperthyroidism that later progressed to Graves' ophthalmopathy. In this chain, TRBV2 is recombined with TRBJ2-2, with the D gene too uncertain to name. The base sequence is TGTGCCAGCAGTGAATTGGGGGAGCTGTTTTTT. It translates as CASSELGELFF.